This is a list of T cell receptor beta chains from one sample in a study of blood T cells in healthy people across ages. TCRdb ran MiXCR on the 5' RACE reads and lists one entry per CDR3 protein. The sample lists over 600,000 distinct CDR3 sequences, less than 45% seen once, with 30% in the top ten. Material for sequencing was blood. Source of these receptors: an elderly man in good health. CDR3s include the opening cysteine and the closing phenylalanine or tryptophan. Each record gives: CDR3 DNA, CDR3 protein, V gene, D gene, J gene, clone size. A D gene is named only where the DNA matches it firmly. Only part of the rows carry a size: once, few, many, or a class if the clone is expanded.

CDR3 DNA: TGTGCCATCAGACCGGGACAGGGGATCGACAATGAGCAGTTCTTC; CDR3 protein: CAIRPGQGIDNEQFF; V gene: TRBV10-3; D gene: TRBD1; J gene: TRBJ2-1; clone size: -
CDR3 DNA: TGTGCCAGCAGCTCAAACCCAGGGGGCGGCACAGATACGCAGTATTTT; CDR3 protein: CASSSNPGGGTDTQYF; V gene: TRBV7-2; D gene: TRBD1; J gene: TRBJ2-3; clone size: -
CDR3 DNA: TGTGCCAGCTGTTCTGAGGGCAGGGCCCTAAATCAGCCCCAGCATTTT; CDR3 protein: CASCSEGRALNQPQHF; V gene: TRBV12-3/TRBV12-4; D gene: -; J gene: TRBJ1-5; clone size: few
CDR3 DNA: TGCGCCTCGGCTCGCGACACCGCCTACGAGCAGTACTTC; CDR3 protein: CASARDTAYEQYF; V gene: TRBV5-1; D gene: -; J gene: TRBJ2-7; clone size: -
CDR3 DNA: -; CDR3 protein: CISVPEAPWGRGPRFSYEQYF; V gene: TRBV7-5; D gene: -; J gene: TRBJ2-7; clone size: -
CDR3 DNA: TGTGCCAGCAGTTACCGCGACAGAACGGCTGAAGCTTTCTTT; CDR3 protein: CASSYRDRTAEAFF; V gene: TRBV6-2/TRBV6-3; D gene: -; J gene: TRBJ1-1; clone size: -
CDR3 DNA: TGTGCCATCAGTGGTGTGCGGGGGGATGAGCAGTTCTTC; CDR3 protein: CAISGVRGDEQFF; V gene: TRBV10-3; D gene: TRBD2; J gene: TRBJ2-1; clone size: -
CDR3 DNA: TGTGCCAGCAGTCAGGCCGGGACGGTGAGCTCCTATAATTCACCCCTCCACTTT; CDR3 protein: CASSQAGTVSSYNSPLHF; V gene: TRBV7-9; D gene: -; J gene: TRBJ1-6; clone size: -
CDR3 DNA: TGTGCCAGCAGTAATAGGCTAGCGGAACGAGACGAGCAGTACTTC; CDR3 protein: CASSNRLAERDEQYF; V gene: TRBV6-5; D gene: TRBD2; J gene: TRBJ2-7; clone size: -
CDR3 DNA: TGCAGTACAAGACAGGGGGAAATCGGAGTGGGGAACGAGCAGTACTTC; CDR3 protein: CSTRQGEIGVGNEQYF; V gene: TRBV20-1; D gene: TRBD1; J gene: TRBJ2-7; clone size: -
CDR3 DNA: TGCAGTGCTAGAGATACAGCAGGCGGGGGTCTACATGGCTACACCTTC; CDR3 protein: CSARDTAGGGLHGYTF; V gene: TRBV20-1; D gene: -; J gene: TRBJ1-2; clone size: -
CDR3 DNA: TGCGCCAGCAGCTTACGGGGGCCTTCCCAAGAGACCCAGTACTTC; CDR3 protein: CASSLRGPSQETQYF; V gene: TRBV5-1; D gene: -; J gene: TRBJ2-5; clone size: -
CDR3 DNA: TGTGCCAGCAGTGAATACAAGCTAACCGGGGAGCTGTTTTTT; CDR3 protein: CASSEYKLTGELFF; V gene: TRBV2; D gene: -; J gene: TRBJ2-2; clone size: -
CDR3 DNA: TGCGCCAGCAGCCCGGTAGGGCGGAATGAAAAACTGTTTTTT; CDR3 protein: CASSPVGRNEKLFF; V gene: TRBV5-1; D gene: -; J gene: TRBJ1-4; clone size: -
CDR3 DNA: TGTGCCAGCCGAGAGAACCGGGGGAACTATGGCTACACCTTC; CDR3 protein: CASRENRGNYGYTF; V gene: TRBV6-1; D gene: -; J gene: TRBJ1-2; clone size: -
CDR3 DNA: TGTGCCAGCAGCCTACTAGCGGGGACCCTCTACAATGAGCAGTACTTC; CDR3 protein: CASSLLAGTLYNEQYF; V gene: TRBV3-1; D gene: TRBD2; J gene: TRBJ2-5; clone size: -
CDR3 DNA: TGTGCCAACAGCCGGCAAGGCAGGACACCTGTAAGCACAGATACGCAGTATTTT; CDR3 protein: CANSRQGRTPVSTDTQYF; V gene: TRBV4-2; D gene: -; J gene: TRBJ2-3; clone size: -
CDR3 DNA: TGTGCCAGCATAGGCGGGGGGCGCGAGACCCAGTACTTC; CDR3 protein: CASIGGGRETQYF; V gene: TRBV28; D gene: TRBD2; J gene: TRBJ2-5; clone size: -
CDR3 DNA: TGCGCCAGCAGCTGGGCAGGCCGATCACCCCTCCACTTT; CDR3 protein: CASSWAGRSPLHF; V gene: TRBV5-1; D gene: -; J gene: TRBJ1-6; clone size: -
CDR3 DNA: TGTGCCAGCAGTGTCCGGGGGAACAATCAGCCCCAGCATTTT; CDR3 protein: CASSVRGNNQPQHF; V gene: TRBV12-3/TRBV12-4; D gene: -; J gene: TRBJ1-5; clone size: -
CDR3 DNA: TGTGCCAGCAGTTTCGCAGGGGGCGATTCCTACGAGCAGTACTTC; CDR3 protein: CASSFAGGDSYEQYF; V gene: TRBV27; D gene: TRBD1; J gene: TRBJ2-7; clone size: -
CDR3 DNA: TGTGCCAGCCTCCTACCGGGACAGATCTACGAGCAGTACTTC; CDR3 protein: CASLLPGQIYEQYF; V gene: TRBV6-2/TRBV6-3; D gene: TRBD1; J gene: TRBJ2-7; clone size: -
CDR3 DNA: TGTGCCAGCAGCTTCGACAGGGTCAATCAGCCCCAGCATTTT; CDR3 protein: CASSFDRVNQPQHF; V gene: TRBV7-2; D gene: TRBD1; J gene: TRBJ1-5; clone size: few
CDR3 DNA: TGTGCCAGCAGCCCCATGTCCCGCTCCTACAATGAGCAGTTCTTC; CDR3 protein: CASSPMSRSYNEQFF; V gene: TRBV11-2; D gene: -; J gene: TRBJ2-1; clone size: many
CDR3 DNA: TGTGCCAGCAGTTCAAAAGAAAGGGGGTTTAACACTGAAGCTTTCTTT; CDR3 protein: CASSSKERGFNTEAFF; V gene: TRBV11-2; D gene: -; J gene: TRBJ1-1; clone size: -
CDR3 DNA: TGCGCCAGCAGCCAAGAAGGGACAGGGTGTTACGAGCAGTACTTC; CDR3 protein: CASSQEGTGCYEQYF; V gene: TRBV4-1; D gene: TRBD1; J gene: TRBJ2-7; clone size: -
CDR3 DNA: TGTGCCAGCAGTTACCCGGCGGGGTACAATGAGCAGTACTTC; CDR3 protein: CASSYPAGYNEQYF; V gene: TRBV6-2/TRBV6-3; D gene: -; J gene: TRBJ2-5; clone size: -
CDR3 DNA: TGTGCCAGCAGCCTACAGGGCCTCACAGATACGCAGTATTTT; CDR3 protein: CASSLQGLTDTQYF; V gene: TRBV11-2; D gene: -; J gene: TRBJ2-3; clone size: few
CDR3 DNA: TGTGCCAGCAGCTCAACCGTCTATGGCTACACCTTC; CDR3 protein: CASSSTVYGYTF; V gene: TRBV6-2/TRBV6-3; D gene: -; J gene: TRBJ1-2; clone size: few
CDR3 DNA: TGTGCCAGCAGTTCAGGAAGATATGAGCAGTTCTTC; CDR3 protein: CASSSGRYEQFF; V gene: TRBV28; D gene: -; J gene: TRBJ2-1; clone size: -
CDR3 DNA: TGTGCCAGCAGTTACATGTACGAGCAGTACTTC; CDR3 protein: CASSYMYEQYF; V gene: TRBV6-5; D gene: -; J gene: TRBJ2-7; clone size: -
CDR3 DNA: TGCGCCAGCAGCTTGGGGACTCCTAGCACAGATACGCAGTATTTT; CDR3 protein: CASSLGTPSTDTQYF; V gene: TRBV5-1; D gene: -; J gene: TRBJ2-3; clone size: -
CDR3 DNA: TGCAGTGCACTGGACAGGGGGCGCGGTTCACCCCTCCACTTT; CDR3 protein: CSALDRGRGSPLHF; V gene: TRBV20-1; D gene: TRBD1; J gene: TRBJ1-6; clone size: -
CDR3 DNA: TGTGCCAGCAGTGCGACAGGGGGCGCGACCCAGTACTTC; CDR3 protein: CASSATGGATQYF; V gene: TRBV28; D gene: TRBD1; J gene: TRBJ2-5; clone size: few
CDR3 DNA: TGTGCCAGCAGCTTCCTTAGCCTCGAGCAGTACTTC; CDR3 protein: CASSFLSLEQYF; V gene: TRBV7-2; D gene: -; J gene: TRBJ2-7; clone size: few
CDR3 DNA: TGTGCCAGCAGTTTGAAGCCTAGCTATGGCTACACCTTC; CDR3 protein: CASSLKPSYGYTF; V gene: TRBV28; D gene: -; J gene: TRBJ1-2; clone size: few
CDR3 DNA: TGTGCCAGCAGCGTAGGTCCCAGGGGCCCCCTCGAGCAGTACTTC; CDR3 protein: CASSVGPRGPLEQYF; V gene: TRBV9; D gene: -; J gene: TRBJ2-7; clone size: -
CDR3 DNA: TGTGCCAGCAGCTTGATAGCGGGGGCCCCAGCCAAAAGCATTCAGTACTTC; CDR3 protein: CASSLIAGAPAKSIQYF; V gene: TRBV5-6; D gene: TRBD2; J gene: TRBJ2-4; clone size: -
CDR3 DNA: TGTGCCAGCAGTCCGCAATCAGGCATCACTAGCACAGATACGCAGTATTTT; CDR3 protein: CASSPQSGITSTDTQYF; V gene: TRBV7-2; D gene: -; J gene: TRBJ2-3; clone size: many